What follows are 21 T cell receptor beta chains derived from one specimen sequenced in a study of Tregs in tolerant kidney transplant recipients. Repertoires were generated with immunoSEQ multiplex PCR, while TCRdb's copy carries only in-frame clones and drops some. This table lists about 48,000 clones. The sequencing used CD4+ T cells from blood, collected before the transplant. These receptor sequences come from a human donor who received a combined kidney and bone marrow transplant.

With respect to this clone: Coverage ceases 3 residues before the CDR3 finishes, and the germline J gene fills in the end. This sequence joins TRBV7-9 and TRBJ1-2; D not certain. The CDR3 is made up of 12 amino acids. Trimming took 5 bases from V and 6 from J, leaving 10 bases between them. Germline V gives CDR1 SEHNR, CDR2 FQNEAQ (reference sequence). Partial CDR3 DNA: TGTGCCAGCAGCCCCTCGAAGGATGGC. This gives the protein CASSPSKDG. The whole CDR3 reads CASSPSKDGYTF.

Turning to this clone: The missing CDR3 end, 3 residues past where the read stops, is filled in from the germline J gene. This chain connects TRBV7-2 to TRBJ2-3, with D possibly being TRBD2 (6 bases). V lost 4 bases to trimming and J lost 4 bases, with 15 bases between them. The length of the CDR3 is 15 residues. In germline, CDR1 is SGHTA, CDR2 FQGNSA. The CDR3 spells CASSSGGKYADTQYF. The sequenced part of the CDR3 DNA is TGTGCCAGCAGCTCCGGGGGAAAGTATGCAGATACG.

For this clone: The CDR3 end falls 3 residues outside the read, so it is completed with the germline J gene. The chain couples TRBV30 to TRBJ1-5; D is unresolved. Between the trimmed V and J ends, which lost 5 bases and 0 bases, there was a span of 14 bases. The CDR3 consists of 15 residues. Germline V gene data show CDR1 as GTSNPN and CDR2 as SVGIG (reference sequence). CDR3 bases read: TGTGCCTGGTCCCCGGAGGGCTATAGCAATCAGCCC. Protein product: CAWSPEGYSNQP. The full CDR3 reads CAWSPEGYSNQPQHF.

As for this clone: Coverage ceases 3 residues before the CDR3 finishes, and the germline J gene fills in the end. The V call is TRBV19, the J call TRBJ1-2; 7 positions agree with TRBD1. The CDR3 contains 13 residues. Germline V CDR1 and CDR2: LNHDA, SQIVND (reference sequence). V dropped 5 bases and J dropped 4; count of bases not matched to a gene: 4. CDR3 residues: CASSQQGIYGYTF. The sequenced part of the CDR3 DNA is TGTGCCAGTAGTCAACAGGGGATCTATGGC.

Concerning this clone: From the germline J gene comes the end of the CDR3, since the read stops 3 residues before it. V is TRBV7-8 and J is TRBJ2-7; D is perhaps TRBD2 (6 bases). The germline V gene encodes CDR1 SGHVS and CDR2 FQNEAQ. V was trimmed by 4 bases and J by 3 bases, leaving 16 bases between them. This CDR3 is 15 amino acids long. The CDR3 is CASSSGLRGIYEQYF. CDR3 bases read: TGTGCCAGCAGCTCAGGACTTCGCGGGATCTACGAG.

As concerns this clone: From the germline J gene comes the end of the CDR3, since the read stops 3 residues before it. V and J are TRBV2 and TRBJ2-2; D possibly corresponds to TRBD2 (6 bases). The ends were cut back, 7 bases at V and 6 bases at J, with 18 bases in the middle. Looked up from germline, CDR1 is SNHLY and CDR2 is FYNNEI. This CDR3 is 15 amino acids long. CDR3 DNA, as far as it was read: TGTGCCAGCACAAGCGGGCTAAGGAGGTCCGGGGAG. It codes for CASTSGLRRSGE. The CDR3 in its entirety is CASTSGLRRSGELFF.

Note on this clone: The read comes to an end 3 residues before the CDR3 does, leaving the germline J gene to fill in the end. This rearrangement joins TRBV7-9 to TRBJ2-5; no clear D. Germline values: CDR1 SEHNR, CDR2 FQNEAQ (reference sequence). Trimming stripped 0 bases from V and 5 bases from J, with 4 bases between. The CDR3 is made up of 12 amino acids. CDR3 DNA (partial): TGTGCCAGCAGCTTAGCGCAGGAGACC. This translates into CASSLAQET. The entire CDR3 protein is CASSLAQETQYF.

As concerns this clone: The read terminates 3 residues before the CDR3 end, so the remaining end is supplied by the germline J gene. V gene TRBV7-9 combines with J gene TRBJ2-7; 12 bases match TRBD2. In germline, CDR1 is SEHNR, CDR2 FQNEAQ (reference sequence). The length of the CDR3 is 15 residues. Germline trimming cut 5 bases from V and 2 bases from J; bases unmatched to any gene: 4. This chain's CDR3 is CASSNRTSGAYEQYF. The CDR3 DNA, read in part, is TGTGCCAGCAGCAACCGGACTAGCGGGGCCTACGAG.

A note on this clone: The observed sequence ends 3 residues before the CDR3 terminus, with the missing tail filled in from the germline J gene. The chain has TRBV7-2 and TRBJ1-4, with D perhaps TRBD1 (6 bases). This CDR3 has 12 amino acids. Germline V gene sequence: CDR1 SGHTA, CDR2 FQGNSA. CDR3 DNA (partial): TGTGCCAGCAGCTCAAGGGGGTCGAAA. Its translation is CASSSRGSK. The whole CDR3 sequence reads CASSSRGSKLFF.

This CDR3 reads CAWSPSPVGTQYF. CDR3 bases read: TGTGCCTGGAGTCCCTCACCCGTCGGGACC. The V gene is TRBV30, the J gene TRBJ2-5; the D is unclear. The read terminates 3 residues ahead of where the CDR3 ends, so the germline J gene completes it. The CDR3 covers 13 residues. Germline V gives CDR1 GTSNPN, CDR2 SVGIG (reference sequence). V was shortened by 2 bases and J by 7 bases, with 14 bases between the two germline ends.

Comments on this clone: The DNA ends 3 residues before the CDR3 does, and the rest of the CDR3 is filled in from the germline J gene. The chain joins TRBV7-9 to TRBJ2-1, with D tentatively TRBD2 (7 bases). This CDR3 has 15 residues. In germline, CDR1 is SEHNR, CDR2 FQNEAQ (reference sequence). V shed 5 bases and J shed 5 bases, with 16 bases lying between them. This CDR3 reads CASSPGGPGDNEQFF. Incomplete CDR3 DNA: TGTGCCAGCAGCCCGGGGGGCCCGGGGGACAATGAG. The variable domain in full, with the rest retrieved from reference TRBV7-9 and TRBJ2-1, is DTGVSQNPRHKITKRGQNVTFRCDPISEHNRLYWYRQTLGQGPEFLTYFQNEAQLEKSRLLSDRFSAERPKGSFSTLEIQRTEQGDSAMYLCASSPGGPGDNEQFFGPGTRLTVL.

A note on this clone: The read falls 3 residues short of the CDR3 end, and the missing part is taken from the germline J gene. The V and J genes are TRBV2 and TRBJ1-5; possible D gene TRBD1, 5 bases. Germline V gene sequence: CDR1 SNHLY, CDR2 FYNNEI. The length of the CDR3 is 14 residues. Trimming left V 8 bases short and J 4 bases short, with 15 bases between. CDR3 DNA, as far as it was read: TGTGCCAGCGTCGGGGGGGAGGGTAATCAGCCC. Its translation is CASVGGEGNQP. The entire CDR3 protein reads CASVGGEGNQPQHF.

A note on this clone: From the germline J gene comes the end of the CDR3, since the read stops 3 residues before it. The rearrangement uses TRBV5-6 and TRBJ2-5, with 8 bases aligning to TRBD2. V was pared by 2 bases and J by 4 bases, with 1 base of the junction left unmatched. Per germline, CDR1 SGHDT and CDR2 YYEEEE. The CDR3 has 13 residues. CDR3 bases read: TGTGCCAGCAGCTTCGCGGGGGGAGAGACC. Encoded protein: CASSFAGGET. The entire CDR3 protein reads CASSFAGGETQYF.

Turning to this clone: The DNA ends 3 residues before the CDR3 does, and the rest of the CDR3 is filled in from the germline J gene. This chain joins TRBV19 and TRBJ2-5; TRBD1 matches 7 bases. Per germline, CDR1 LNHDA and CDR2 SQIVND (reference sequence). The V and J ends lost 8 bases and 7 bases, in that order; junction bases with no gene match: 13. CDR3 length: 14 residues. This CDR3 is CASGWGSRQGTQYF. The covered CDR3 bases are TGTGCCAGTGGCTGGGGTTCCCGACAGGGGACC.

Remarks on this clone: The read is 3 residues too short to cover the CDR3 end, so that end is filled in from the germline J gene. The rearrangement links TRBV18 to TRBJ2-7; D is uncertain. The ends were cut back, 10 bases at V and 1 base at J, with 17 bases in the middle. This CDR3 is built from 14 residues. Per the germline V gene, CDR1 is KGHSH and CDR2 is LQKENI. The covered CDR3 bases are TGTGCCACAGCTCCGCTTCCAGGATCCTACGAG. This sequence encodes CATAPLPGSYE. In full, the CDR3 is CATAPLPGSYEQYF.

With respect to this clone: Germline is not matched at one junction end, which may reflect a read error. The observed sequence ends 3 residues before the CDR3 terminus, with the missing tail filled in from the germline J gene. This chain connects TRBV10-3 to TRBJ1-2; 7 bases are a match to TRBD1. Per the germline V gene, CDR1 is ENHRY and CDR2 is SYGVKD. The CDR3 loop spans 15 amino acids. The CDR3 reads CVISDPRGIASGYTF. CDR3 DNA (partial): TGTGTCATCAGTGACCCCAGGGGGATTGCTTCGGGC.

For this clone: The CDR3 end lies 3 residues beyond the end of the read and is filled in from the germline J gene. The J gene is TRBJ2-3, the V gene TRBV7-9, with a tentative D call TRBD1 (6 bases). This CDR3 comprises 13 residues. The germline V gene encodes CDR1 SEHNR and CDR2 FQNEAQ (reference sequence). Trimming left V 2 bases short and J 3 bases short, with 6 bases between. CDR3 sequence: CASSLTGTDTQYF. The part of the CDR3 DNA that was read is TGTGCCAGCAGCTTAACAGGGACAGATACG.

A remark on this clone: The sequence runs out 3 residues before the end of the CDR3; the remainder is reconstructed from the germline J gene. This chain links TRBV19 with TRBJ1-2; 12 bases line up with TRBD1. Germline values: CDR1 LNHDA, CDR2 SQIVND (reference sequence). CDR3 length: 18 amino acids. Trimming removed 4 bases from V and 7 bases from J; junction bases left unmatched: 16. The part of the CDR3 DNA that was read is TGTGCCAGTAGTACGCGAGCGGGACAGGGGGCCCAACGTGGTGGC. Residues: CASSTRAGQGAQRGG. The whole CDR3 sequence reads CASSTRAGQGAQRGGYTF.

In regard to this clone: The read halts 3 residues ahead of the CDR3 end, with the missing end drawn from the germline J gene. The genes are TRBV18 and TRBJ1-3; D ambiguous. With 3 bases removed from V and 0 bases from J, the gap between germline ends came to 12 bases. Germline V CDR1 and CDR2: KGHSH, LQKENI. CDR3 length: 16 residues. The CDR3 DNA, read in part, is TGTGCCAGCTCACCTAACAAAGTTATCTCTGGAAACACC. Amino acid sequence: CASSPNKVISGNT. The entire CDR3 reads CASSPNKVISGNTIYF.

With respect to this clone: From the germline J gene comes the end of the CDR3, since the read stops 3 residues before it. V and J are TRBV7-2 and TRBJ1-2; 8 positions match TRBD1. Germline CDR1 reads SGHTA; CDR2 reads FQGNSA. With V trimmed by 4 bases and J by 4 bases, 8 bases remained unmatched. The CDR3 runs 15 residues. CDR3 DNA (partial): TGTGCCAGCAGCTCCACCGGGACAGGCCTCTATGGC. Protein sequence: CASSSTGTGLYG. The entire CDR3 is CASSSTGTGLYGYTF.

Partial CDR3 DNA: TGCAGTGCTGGGGACAGCGAA. Translation gives CSAGDSE. The full CDR3 protein reads CSAGDSELFF. The chain couples TRBV20-1 to TRBJ1-4; 7 positions match TRBD1. The read falls 3 residues short of the CDR3 end, and the missing part is taken from the germline J gene. The CDR3 contains 10 residues. The germline V gene has CDR1 DFQATT and CDR2 SNEGSKA (reference sequence).